The clone carrying this TCR beta chain was seen only a few times. The target antigen is unknown. Looked up from germline, CDR1 is SGHRS and CDR2 is YFSETQ. Trimming removed 5 bases at V and 0 bases at J, with 15 bases between. CDR3 size: 17 residues. The data were taken from a study of human T cells and chemical hapten exposure. Across the study: Patients had diphenylcyclopropenone applied to the scalp weekly throughout the roughly 23-week study. Chiefly women, the patients showed alopecia areata, totalis or universalis.

Specified time point: patch test 1, 2 weeks after DPC sensitization. Treatment indicated: therapeutic diphenylcyclopropenone sensitization with weekly scalp DPC. Regarding the study as a whole: Positive correlation was observed between PT1 expanded TCR counts and patch test score.

TCRdb itself ran the RACE reads through MiXCR, one entry per CDR3 protein. Of under 450,000 distinct CDR3 sequences in the sample, about 4.4% were seen once. The material sequenced was whole blood, taken in connection with sensitization to the hapten diphenylcyclopropenone (DPC). This receptor was identified in a woman aged 50 to 60 with alopecia areata. Some clones in this sample may be carry-over from other donors' samples. The chain employs TRBV5-1 and TRBJ1-6; D is unclear. This CDR3 is CASSFGEAVSYNSPLHF. CDR3 in DNA: TGCGCCAGCAGTTTTGGAGAGGCGGTCTCCTATAATTCACCCCTCCACTTT.